The T cell receptor (beta chain) described here comes from a study of beta chain features in type 1 diabetes. General study results and limits: cDNA-based sequencing might over-represent cells highly expressing TCR.

This clone turned up a few times. The antigen remains undetermined. Additional DNA sequences in this sample encode the identical CDR3. The entirety of the isolated RNA underwent reverse transcription, so expressed TCRB transcripts were sequenced. This table comes from immunoSEQ multiplex PCR, and its TCRdb copy is limited to in-frame clones, with some not included. The sample carries fewer than 550,000 clones, roughly 10% recorded once. The V end was cut by 0 bases, the J end by 0 bases, with 4 bases between. The CDR3 is 14 amino acids. The germline V gene encodes CDR1 MNHEY and CDR2 SMNVEV (reference sequence).

This TCR derives from a woman aged 18-29 years in good health. The genes are TRBV27 and TRBJ2-3; D is ambiguous. Sequencing was performed on naive CD4+ T cells from blood. This CDR3 is CASSLSGSTDTQYF. CDR3 in DNA: TGTGCCAGCAGTTTATCGGGGAGCACAGATACGCAGTATTTT.